The T cell receptor (beta chain) under discussion was sequenced for a study of blood T cell repertoires in COVID-19 (dated by TCRdb to the early 2020s). Some background on the complete study: Collaborator samples came from the United States, Italy and Spain and covered acute and convalescent phases of COVID-19. The material from the prospective study consisted of cDNA or gDNA derived from T cells, B-cell-depleted T cells, or PBMCs. The dataset comprised deeply sampled blood TCRbeta repertoires from subjects exposed to, actively infected with, or recovered from COVID-19. The repertoires were released in a freely available public database meant as a resource for research on the immune response to SARS-CoV-2. Samples came from the ongoing ImmuneRACE study (first 160 participants) plus 1,254 subjects from 6 global collaborators. Nearly every sample came with metadata listing a de-identified subject ID, COVID-19 status, age in years and sex. Where available, HLA class I and class II types were taken from metadata supplied by the sample provider and were not determined by assay-based typing. The research as a whole found: How much clinical and demographic metadata was included differed by source and by participant, and the metadata was provided uncurated.

Measured from the cysteine to the phenylalanine, the CDR3 is 16 residues long. The retained sequence is limited to the CDR3, 48 bases, with the frame set at the first base. V and J are trimmed by 4 bases and 0 bases, and the gene matches miss 7 bases of the junction. For CDR1 and CDR2, the germline V gene lists SGDLS and YYNGEE. This clone was observed once. Which antigen it targets is not known. Per-base quality was not reported, and no clone a single base away is much larger than it. TCRbeta CDR3 regions were amplified from genomic DNA using the immunoSEQ Assay, a bias-controlled multiplex PCR. The original pipeline was this. Nucleated cell counts per sample were estimated from amplification of reference gene primers within the assay. Sequence reads were collapsed and filtered to measure the absolute abundance of every unique TCRbeta CDR3 rearrangement. For each sample, productive Simpson clonality was calculated by taking the square root of Simpson's diversity index across productive rearrangements. TCRdb re-hosts the immuneACCESS table, in-frame sequences only. Its copies lack some clones; in the studies checked, an unresolved V gene accounts for under half of them, and the cause for the rest is not known. From that table come the V and J calls and clone size; the DNA was used to work out D and trimming. For this sample the table gives about 170,000 clones, of which 80% to 90% were detected only once. The ten most abundant clones make up less than 4% of the sample.

Participants in the prospective study were aged roughly 18 to 90 years, lived in under 30 United States geographic areas, and enrolled through a virtual design. Cohort assignment in the prospective study relied on participant-reported clinical history from a screening survey and a study questionnaire. In the prospective study, whole blood, serum and a nasopharyngeal or oropharyngeal swab were collected from each participant by mobile phlebotomists. Prospective study participants could optionally give additional blood draws and questionnaires over an approximately two-month period. Prospective study blood samples were shipped either frozen or at room temperature before DNA extraction.

The TCR was taken from a woman aged 45-60 years in a cohort exposed to, infected with or recovered from COVID-19 (not recorded which). This chain is built from TRBV9 and TRBJ2-1, and 7 junction bases match TRBD1. Sequenced sample: PBMCs or T cells enriched from blood (not recorded which). The bases are TGTGCCAGCAGCCTTCGAGGGGGCACCTCCTACAATGAGCAGTTCTTC. Translated, this gives CASSLRGGTSYNEQFF. The CDR3, completed at both ends by the reference TRBV9 and TRBJ2-1 genes, gives the full variable domain DSGVTQTPKHLITATGQRVTLRCSPRSGDLSVYWYQQSLDQGLQFLIQYYNGEERAKGNILERFSAQQFPDLHSELNLSSLELGDSALYFCASSLRGGTSYNEQFFGPGTRLTVL.